The clone carrying this TCR beta chain has a count of ten or more. V lost 0 bases, J lost 6 bases, and 8 bases lay in between. Germline values: CDR1 SGHTA, CDR2 FQGNSA. The CDR3 is made up of 14 amino acids. The source of the sample is a study of T cell repertoires in cytomegalovirus infection. As for the study in general: Public TCR beta signature analysis indicated the presence of both CMV infection and matching HLA type.

TCRdb reprocessed the reads with MiXCR, giving one entry per CDR3 protein. Found here are under 250,000 distinct CDR3 sequences, approximately 13% of them singletons; the top ten hold roughly 1.7%. This sequence originates from a human donor in good health (CMV status not recorded). Some clones in this sample may be carry-over from other donors' samples. Sequenced input: PBMCs. The gene calls are TRBV7-2 and TRBJ2-2; TRBD2 is a possible D gene (5 bases). The CDR3 DNA is TGTGCCAGCAGCTTAGCGAGAGCGGCCGGGGAGCTGTTTTTT. This codes for CASSLARAAGELFF. The full variable domain, with the rest looked up from reference TRBV7-2 and TRBJ2-2, is GAGVSQSPSNKVTEKGKDVELRCDPISGHTALYWYRQSLGQGLEFLIYFQGNSAPDKSGLPSDRFSAERTGGSVSTLTIQRTQQEDSAVYLCASSLARAAGELFFGEGSRLTVL.